The 20 T cell receptor beta chains given below trace back to one sample, sequenced in a study of human T cells and chemical hapten exposure. MiXCR, run by TCRdb on the RACE reads, gives a single entry per CDR3 protein. The data show about 82,000 distinct CDR3 sequences, 5% to 8.5% seen once. Time point reported: patch test 2, 6 weeks after DPC sensitization. The treatment is: therapeutic diphenylcyclopropenone sensitization with weekly scalp DPC. The starting material was whole blood, obtained in connection with sensitization to the hapten diphenylcyclopropenone (DPC). Receptors were obtained from a woman aged 30 to 39 with alopecia areata. Some clones in this sample may be carry-over from other donors' samples.

In its sample, this clonotype was seen many times. Written as DNA, the CDR3 is TGTGCCTACGTGAACAGGGGTACGCAGTATTTT. This codes for CAYVNRGTQYF. The chain employs TRBV30 and TRBJ2-3; 7 bases map to TRBD1. The CDR3 length is 11 residues. Germline values: CDR1 GTSNPN, CDR2 SVGIG (reference sequence). V gave up 7 bases and J gave up 8 bases; unmatched junction bases: 6. Complete variable domain (other parts from reference TRBV30 and TRBJ2-3): SQTIHQWPATLVQPVGSPLSLECTVEGTSNPNLYWYRQAAGRGLQLLFYSVGIGQISSEVPQNLSASRPQDRQFILSSKKLLLSDSGFYLCAYVNRGTQYFGPGTRLTVL.

This clonotype was seen many times. This rearrangement joins TRBV5-5 to TRBJ1-4; 9 bases match TRBD1. Germline lookup yields CDR1 SGHKS and CDR2 YYEKEE (reference sequence). Trimming took 3 bases from V and 5 from J; bases not matched to a gene: 14. The CDR3 is 18 amino acids. CDR3 sequence: CASSSRTGEAPKNEKLFF. The CDR3 DNA reads as TGTGCCAGCAGCTCCCGGACAGGGGAAGCCCCTAAGAATGAAAAACTGTTTTTT.

This clonotype was counted ten times or more. This chain connects TRBV3-1 to TRBJ2-2; 8 nucleotides match TRBD1. This CDR3 comprises 19 residues. Germline trimming cut 0 bases from V and 1 base from J; bases unmatched to any gene: 10. Germline loops: CDR1 LGHDT, CDR2 YNNKEL (reference sequence). Here the CDR3 reads CASSQDGAPGQVNTGELFF. In DNA form, the CDR3 reads TGTGCCAGCAGCCAAGACGGAGCTCCGGGACAGGTGAACACCGGGGAGCTGTTTTTT.

Comments on this clonotype: The germline gene is not matched at one end of the junction; a read error may be the cause. The rearrangement links TRBV29-1 to TRBJ1-3, with D possibly matching TRBD1 (5 bases). The CDR3 spans 12 residues. CDR1 is SQVTM, CDR2 ANQGSEA, per germline. CDR3 DNA: TGCAGCGCCACACACGGGGGAAACATCATATATTTT. It yields the protein CSATHGGNIIYF.

This clonotype came up many times. This chain uses TRBV29-1 with TRBJ2-1; 7 nucleotides match TRBD2. Germline CDR1 and CDR2: SQVTM and ANQGSEA. The length of the CDR3 is 14 residues. Losses at the gene ends were 4 bases for V and 9 bases for J; bases not matched to a gene: 12. The DNA of the CDR3 is TGCAGCGTTGCCCTTGCGGGGGAATGGAGTGAGCAGTTCTTC. Translating gives CSVALAGEWSEQFF.

This clonotype was seen ten or more times. The rearrangement links TRBV6-1 to TRBJ1-1; TRBD1 might be the D (5 bases). This CDR3 spans 12 amino acids. Trimming shortened V by 8 bases and J by 4 bases, and 11 bases separated the two germline ends. Germline CDR1 is MNHNS and CDR2 is SASEGT. Here the CDR3 reads CASDAGFTEAFF. The DNA for the CDR3 is TGTGCCAGCGATGCAGGGTTCACTGAAGCTTTCTTT.

The V call is TRBV18, the J call TRBJ1-1; perhaps TRBD1 as D (5 bases). Deletions cut 2 bases from V and 9 bases from J, with 13 bases between. This CDR3 comprises 13 residues. From germline, CDR1 is KGHSH and CDR2 LQKENI. The CDR3 nucleotides are TGTGCCAGCTCACCAATAATGAGGGGCCAAGCTTTCTTT. It specifies CASSPIMRGQAFF.

This clonotype was counted between two and nine times. CDR3 region: CASSLGENPPLHF. CDR3 bases: TGTGCCAGCAGCCTAGGGGAGAACCCACCCCTCCACTTT. The chain carries TRBV3-1 and TRBJ1-6; D may be TRBD1 (5 bases). The CDR3 has 13 amino acids. Germline V gives CDR1 LGHDT, CDR2 YNNKEL (reference sequence). V lost 4 bases and J 11 bases, leaving 12 bases between the germline ends.

This clonotype was counted ten times or more. The chain recombines TRBV29-1 with TRBJ2-1; 9 nucleotides agree with TRBD1. With 7 bases clipped from V and 8 bases from J, the junction kept 9 bases outside the gene matches. CDR1 is SQVTM and CDR2 is ANQGSEA in the germline V gene. The CDR3 has 13 amino acids. CDR3 protein: CSAPGQGVHEQFF. The CDR3 DNA follows: TGCAGCGCACCGGGACAGGGAGTACATGAGCAGTTCTTC.

This clonotype was seen ten or more times. The chain is built from TRBV20-1 and TRBJ1-4, with 7 bases fitting TRBD1. This CDR3 is 14 amino acids long. The V segment lost 3 bases and the J segment 6 bases; nucleotides outside the gene matches: 7. Germline V gives CDR1 DFQATT, CDR2 SNEGSKA (reference sequence). Here the CDR3 DNA reads TGCAGTGCTAGTAACCGGGACAGCTATGAAAAACTGTTTTTT. This encodes CSASNRDSYEKLFF.

This clonotype was observed many times. The chain recombines TRBV27 with TRBJ1-5, with TRBD1 identical over 7 bases. There are 18 residues in the CDR3. V dropped 4 bases and J dropped 0; count of bases not matched to a gene: 12. CDR1 and CDR2 from the germline V gene are MNHEY and SMNVEV (reference sequence). CDR3 region: CASSYAWTGRYSNQPQHF. The CDR3 DNA reads TGTGCCAGCAGTTATGCCTGGACAGGCCGATATAGCAATCAGCCCCAGCATTTT.

This clonotype came up many times. CDR3 DNA: TGTGCCATCAGTGAATTTGGGGGAGACACTGAAGCTTTCTTT. Its translation is CAISEFGGDTEAFF. The chain recombines TRBV10-3 with TRBJ1-1; D may be TRBD1 (5 bases). The CDR3 covers 14 residues. V gave up 3 bases and J gave up 3 bases, with 11 bases separating them. CDR1 is ENHRY and CDR2 is SYGVKD in the germline V gene.

This clonotype was recorded at least ten times. The chain employs TRBV2 and TRBJ1-3; D remains unclear. The V end was cut by 7 bases, the J end by 6 bases, with 10 bases between. Per germline, CDR1 SNHLY and CDR2 FYNNEI. CDR3 length: 12 residues. Here the CDR3 reads CASMKVINTIYF. The CDR3, as DNA: TGTGCCAGCATGAAGGTTATAAACACCATATATTTT.

This clonotype occurred a few times. The chain couples TRBV20-1 to TRBJ1-1, with D possibly matching TRBD1 (5 bases). V was pared by 1 base and J by 2 bases, with 5 bases between. Germline V gene lookup returns CDR1 DFQATT and CDR2 SNEGSKA (reference sequence). The CDR3 length is 12 residues. CDR3 bases: TGCAGTGCTAGAGGGGGCAACACTGAAGCTTTCTTT. Translating it yields CSARGGNTEAFF.

This clonotype was picked up a small number of times. The rearrangement uses TRBV6-1 and TRBJ1-5; D is unresolved. This CDR3 is 16 amino acids long. Germline assignment: CDR1 MNHNS and CDR2 SASEGT. V lost 0 bases and J 0 bases, leaving 9 bases between the germline ends. As DNA, the CDR3 is TGTGCCAGCAGTGAAGCCCCATTCACTAGCAATCAGCCCCAGCATTTT. It specifies CASSEAPFTSNQPQHF.

The table lists this clonotype with many counts. The chain recombines TRBV25-1 with TRBJ1-2; perhaps TRBD1 as D (6 bases). Germline-derived CDR1 and CDR2 are MGHDK and SYGVNS. The germline V and J ends were trimmed by 2 bases and 7 bases, with 8 bases remaining between them. This CDR3 comprises 12 residues. The CDR3 region is CASSEGGTGYTF. The CDR3 DNA follows: TGTGCCAGCAGTGAAGGGGGCACTGGCTACACCTTC.

At least ten counts were recorded for this clonotype. The chain is built from TRBV5-1 and TRBJ1-1; D remains unclear. CDR1 and CDR2 (germline): SGHRS, YFSETQ. This CDR3 has 13 residues. With 0 bases removed from V and 4 bases from J, the gap between germline ends came to 7 bases. The CDR3 region has the DNA TGCGCCAGCAGCTTGGCACTAATCACTGAAGCTTTCTTT. Encoded protein: CASSLALITEAFF. The full variable domain, its missing parts supplied by reference TRBV5-1 and TRBJ1-1, is KAGVTQTPRYLIKTRGQQVTLSCSPISGHRSVSWYQQTPGQGLQFLFEYFSETQRNKGNFPGRFSGRQFSNSRSEMNVSTLELGDSALYLCASSLALITEAFFGQGTRLTVV.

The sample holds many counts of this clonotype. V usage is TRBV7-8 and J usage is TRBJ1-6, with D perhaps TRBD1 (6 bases). The CDR3 loop spans 19 amino acids. Deletions cut 5 bases from V and 2 bases from J, with 22 bases between. Germline V lookup: CDR1 SGHVS, CDR2 FQNEAQ. This CDR3 reads CASSLEWIQGSPYNSPLHF. In DNA, the CDR3 is TGTGCCAGCAGCCTCGAATGGATACAGGGATCCCCCTATAATTCACCCCTCCACTTT.

This clonotype was detected a few times. V usage is TRBV12-3 or TRBV12-4 and J usage is TRBJ1-1; no firm D call. The CDR3 is 14 amino acids. V shed 3 bases and J shed 1 base, with 9 bases lying between them. The CDR3 loop is CASSFADKNTEAFF. In DNA form, the CDR3 reads TGTGCCAGCAGTTTTGCAGACAAGAACACTGAAGCTTTCTTT.

This clonotype was detected many times. The chain carries TRBV20-1 and TRBJ1-2; TRBD1 matches 11 bases. J lost 2 bases, V lost 5 bases, and 10 bases had no gene match. Germline V gene lookup returns CDR1 DFQATT and CDR2 SNEGSKA (reference sequence). The CDR3 has 16 amino acids. CDR3 sequence reads: CSAPLDRGPTNYGYTF. The CDR3 region has the DNA TGCAGTGCTCCTCTGGACAGGGGGCCAACAAACTATGGCTACACCTTC.